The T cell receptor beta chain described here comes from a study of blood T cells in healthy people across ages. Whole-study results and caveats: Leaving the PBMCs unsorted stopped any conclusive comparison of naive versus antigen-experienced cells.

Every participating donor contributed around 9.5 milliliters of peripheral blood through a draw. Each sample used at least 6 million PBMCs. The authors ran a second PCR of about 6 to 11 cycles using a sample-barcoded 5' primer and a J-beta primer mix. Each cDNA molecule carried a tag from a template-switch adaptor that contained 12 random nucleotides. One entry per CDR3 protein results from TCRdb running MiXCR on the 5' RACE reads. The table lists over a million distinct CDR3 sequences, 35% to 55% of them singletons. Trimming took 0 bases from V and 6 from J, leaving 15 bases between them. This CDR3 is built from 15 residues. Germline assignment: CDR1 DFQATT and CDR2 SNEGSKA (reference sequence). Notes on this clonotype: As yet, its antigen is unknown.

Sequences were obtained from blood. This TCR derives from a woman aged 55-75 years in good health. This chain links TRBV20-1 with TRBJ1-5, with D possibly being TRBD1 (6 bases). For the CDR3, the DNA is TGCAGTGCTAGAGATCGAAGGGGGGGGAGTCAGCCCCAGCATTTT. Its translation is CSARDRRGGSQPQHF.